The clone carrying this T cell receptor (beta chain) appeared a few times. The data belong to a study of blood T cell repertoires in COVID-19. Across the study: Acute and convalescent COVID-19 samples came from the United States, Italy and Spain. In each case, the material was cDNA or gDNA derived from T cells, B-cell-depleted T cells, or PBMCs.

The CDR3 has 14 residues. The germline V gene encodes CDR1 SGHAT and CDR2 FQNNGV. Trimming removed 6 bases from V and 5 bases from J; junction bases left unmatched: 8. In the study's own analysis: Reference gene primer amplification gave estimated nucleated cell counts. Sequencing was performed with immunoSEQ multiplex PCR; in TCRdb, only in-frame clones are kept and a portion is missing. Clonal size and the V and J genes are those of that table, whereas D and trimming came from the DNA. Among tens of thousands of clones listed, around nine tenths were seen once. V gene TRBV11-2 combines with J gene TRBJ1-2; TRBD1 aligns across 8 bases. The material sequenced was peripheral blood. This receptor was taken from a man in his 60s with COVID-19, enrolled during active disease. This CDR3 is CASRPQGEGYGYTF. The CDR3 DNA sequence: TGTGCCAGCAGGCCACAGGGGGAAGGGTATGGCTACACCTTC.